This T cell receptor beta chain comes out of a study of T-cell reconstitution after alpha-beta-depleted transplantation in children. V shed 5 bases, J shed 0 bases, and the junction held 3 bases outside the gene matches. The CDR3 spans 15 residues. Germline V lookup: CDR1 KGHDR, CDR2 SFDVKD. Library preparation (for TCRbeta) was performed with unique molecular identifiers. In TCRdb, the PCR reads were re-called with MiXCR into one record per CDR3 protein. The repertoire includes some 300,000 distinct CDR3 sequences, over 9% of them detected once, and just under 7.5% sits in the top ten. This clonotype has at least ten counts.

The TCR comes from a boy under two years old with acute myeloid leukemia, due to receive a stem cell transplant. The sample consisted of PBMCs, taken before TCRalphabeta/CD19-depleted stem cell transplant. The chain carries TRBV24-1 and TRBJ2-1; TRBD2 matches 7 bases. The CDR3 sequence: CATSGGGSSYNEQFF. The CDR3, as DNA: TGTGCCACCAGTGGAGGCGGGAGCTCCTACAATGAGCAGTTCTTC.